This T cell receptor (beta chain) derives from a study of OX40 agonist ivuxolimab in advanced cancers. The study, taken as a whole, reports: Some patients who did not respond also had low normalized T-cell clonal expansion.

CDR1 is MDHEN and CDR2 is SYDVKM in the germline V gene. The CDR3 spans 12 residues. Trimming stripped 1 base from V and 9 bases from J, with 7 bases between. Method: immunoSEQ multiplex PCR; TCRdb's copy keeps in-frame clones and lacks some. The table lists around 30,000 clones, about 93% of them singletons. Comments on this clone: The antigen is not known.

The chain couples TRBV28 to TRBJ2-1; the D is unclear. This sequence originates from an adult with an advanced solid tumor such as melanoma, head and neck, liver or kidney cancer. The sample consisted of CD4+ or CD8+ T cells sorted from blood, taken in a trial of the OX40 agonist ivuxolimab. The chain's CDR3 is CASSLSAPEQFF. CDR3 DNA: TGTGCCAGCAGTTTATCGGCTCCTGAGCAGTTCTTC.